Below, 10 T cell receptor beta chains from the same sample are listed, as sequenced in a study of T cells in Graves' hyperthyroidism and ophthalmopathy. Amplification of TCR beta CDR3 regions used RNA as the template. Initially, a first-round RT-PCR of the TCR CDR3 employed the HTBI primer set. TCRdb itself ran the multiplex PCR reads through MiXCR, one entry per CDR3 protein. The sample records 550,000 to 700,000 distinct CDR3 sequences, approximately 44% being singletons. Sequencing was done on a sample of peripheral blood or thyroid tissue (not recorded which). The receptors derive from an adult woman with Graves' disease, either hyperthyroidism or ophthalmopathy (not recorded which).

This clonotype was picked up a small number of times. The chain carries TRBV7-2 and TRBJ2-2, with 10 bases matching TRBD2. The junction had 5 bases not matched to a gene; V was cut back by 6 bases and J by 4 bases. Germline assignment: CDR1 SGHTA and CDR2 FQGNSA. This CDR3 contains 15 residues. In nucleotides, the CDR3 is TGTGCCAGCAGAAGCGGGAGGGATGGCACCGGGGAGCTGTTTTTT. Translation gives CASRSGRDGTGELFF.

V usage is TRBV20-1 and J usage is TRBJ1-6; 9 bases match TRBD1. The germline gives CDR1 DFQATT, CDR2 SNEGSKA (reference sequence). CDR3 length: 15 amino acids. V shed 5 bases and J 10 bases; nucleotides not matched to a gene: 12. The CDR3 loop is CSASPGQGEWSPLHF. The CDR3 DNA follows: TGCAGTGCTTCTCCGGGACAGGGTGAATGGTCACCCCTCCACTTT.

The chain links TRBV7-9 to TRBJ2-7; tentative D call: TRBD1 (5 bases). This CDR3 region has 15 residues. V lost 6 bases and J 3 bases, leaving 18 bases between the germline ends. CDR1 SEHNR and CDR2 FQNEAQ come from the germline V gene (reference sequence). Written as DNA, the CDR3 is TGTGCCAGCAGTCCTGACAGCGAAAACCTCTACGAGCAGTACTTC. It translates to CASSPDSENLYEQYF.

For this clonotype: Because the CDR3 is missing its conserved closing phenylalanine or tryptophan, this is likely a read error. It is unclear where the CDR3 begins or ends on the DNA, so no DNA is shown, and the CDR3 is as TCRdb lists it. The rearrangement uses TRBV5-1 and TRBJ2-2; the DNA was not compared with TRBD1, the D call given in the table. The CDR3 region is 17 residues in length, termini included. Germline V gene data show CDR1 as SGHRS and CDR2 as YFSETQ. The CDR3 loop reads CASSPDSFYGYTSFAAG.

The genes are TRBV19 and TRBJ1-5; 9 positions match TRBD1. Germline V gene data show CDR1 as LNHDA and CDR2 as SQIVND (reference sequence). The J segment lost 5 bases and the V segment lost 6 bases, leaving 5 bases of the junction unmatched. The CDR3 has 14 residues. CDR3 in amino acids: CASRGTGLHQPQHF. The CDR3 DNA reads as TGTGCCAGTAGAGGGACAGGGTTACATCAGCCCCAGCATTTT.

The chain combines TRBV7-9 with TRBJ2-5, with TRBD2 matching 7 bases. The length of the CDR3 is 12 residues. Germline loops: CDR1 SEHNR, CDR2 FQNEAQ (reference sequence). Trimming took 6 bases from V and 7 from J; bases not matched to a gene: 5. CDR3 in DNA: TGTGCCAGCAGTCCCGGGGAGGGGACCCAGTACTTC. Amino acid sequence: CASSPGEGTQYF.

This clonotype was recorded once. An end of the junction does not agree with germline; a read error may underlie this. CDR3 sequence (DNA): TGTGCCGGCAGACGATGGACAGGGATCTACGGCTACACCTTC. It codes for CAGRRWTGIYGYTF. This sequence joins TRBV2 and TRBJ1-2; 8 bases line up with TRBD1. Germline V lookup: CDR1 SNHLY, CDR2 FYNNEI. This CDR3 is 14 amino acids long.

In its sample, this clonotype was seen many times. The rearrangement links TRBV28 to TRBJ2-5; D unclear. Germline loops: CDR1 MDHEN, CDR2 SYDVKM. The CDR3 consists of 13 residues. V lost 2 bases and J 4 bases, leaving 8 bases between the germline ends. The CDR3 sequence: CASSLTTGETQYF. CDR3 DNA: TGTGCCAGCAGTTTAACAACGGGAGAGACCCAGTACTTC.

The chain recombines TRBV5-1 with TRBJ1-1; TRBD1 agrees at 8 bases. Germline values: CDR1 SGHRS, CDR2 YFSETQ. V shed 7 bases and J 8 bases; nucleotides not matched to a gene: 4. The CDR3 covers 11 residues. Here the CDR3 reads CASAGQAEAFF. The CDR3 DNA reads as TGCGCCAGCGCGGGACAGGCGGAAGCTTTCTTT.

This clonotype was recorded only once. The rearrangement joins TRBV20-1 to TRBJ1-2; 9 positions agree with TRBD1. Trimming removed 4 bases from V and 2 bases from J; junction bases left unmatched: 5. Germline values: CDR1 DFQATT, CDR2 SNEGSKA (reference sequence). The CDR3 totals 14 residues. The CDR3: CSATGTGHNYGYTF. The CDR3, as DNA: TGCAGTGCTACCGGGACAGGGCACAACTATGGCTACACCTTC.